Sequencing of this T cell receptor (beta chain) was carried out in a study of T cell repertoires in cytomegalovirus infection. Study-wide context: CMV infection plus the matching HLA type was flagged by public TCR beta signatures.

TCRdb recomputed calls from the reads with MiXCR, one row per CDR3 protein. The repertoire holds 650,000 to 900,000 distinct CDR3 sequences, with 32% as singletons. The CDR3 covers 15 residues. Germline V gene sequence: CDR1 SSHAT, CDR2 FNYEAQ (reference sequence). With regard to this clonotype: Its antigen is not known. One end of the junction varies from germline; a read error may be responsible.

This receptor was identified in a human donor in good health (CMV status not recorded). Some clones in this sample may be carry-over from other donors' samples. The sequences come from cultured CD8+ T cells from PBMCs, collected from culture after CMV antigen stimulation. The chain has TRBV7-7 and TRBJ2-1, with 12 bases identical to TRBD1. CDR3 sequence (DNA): TGTGCTAGCAGCTTTCTCGGGACAGGGGGCGATGAGCAGTTCTTC. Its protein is CASSFLGTGGDEQFF.